What follows are 17 T cell receptor beta chains derived from one specimen sequenced in a study of T cell responses to AZD1222 COVID-19 vaccine. The table came from immunoSEQ multiplex PCR; TCRdb's copy has only in-frame clones and leaves some out. The sample records fewer than 200,000 clones, around 90% being singletons. Here the sequenced sample was peripheral blood, taken on day 0 of AZD1222 vaccination. These receptors originate from an adult in good health.

The rearrangement uses TRBV24-1 and TRBJ2-1, with 9 bases that match TRBD2. The V gene end was trimmed by 3 bases and the J gene end by 6 bases; junction bases not matched to a gene: 8. The CDR3 totals 16 residues. The germline V gene encodes CDR1 KGHDR and CDR2 SFDVKD. CDR3 nucleotides: TGTGCCACCAGTGATCCCGGGACTAGCCTTCGCAATGAGCAGTTCTTC. Encoded protein: CATSDPGTSLRNEQFF.

The chain's CDR3 is CASSIGGGATNQPQHF. The CDR3 coding sequence is TGTGCCAGTAGTATAGGGGGAGGGGCCACCAATCAGCCCCAGCATTTT. The chain combines TRBV19 with TRBJ1-5, with D possibly matching TRBD1 (5 bases). Germline values: CDR1 LNHDA, CDR2 SQIVND (reference sequence). CDR3 length equals 16 residues. V was shortened by 1 base and J by 3 bases, with 13 bases between the two germline ends.

J is TRBJ1-2 and V is TRBV5-1; tentatively, D is TRBD1 (5 bases). The germline V gene has CDR1 SGHRS and CDR2 YFSETQ. Trimming left V 1 base short and J 6 bases short, with 10 bases between. The CDR3 covers 13 residues. CDR3 in amino acids: CASSLQGRDGYTF. CDR3 coding DNA: TGCGCCAGCAGCTTGCAGGGTCGCGATGGCTACACCTTC.

This chain connects TRBV6-5 to TRBJ1-1; 7 bases match TRBD1. There are 16 residues in the CDR3. V dropped 0 bases and J dropped 8; count of bases not matched to a gene: 12. CDR1 MNHEY and CDR2 SVGAGI come from the germline V gene. The CDR3 loop is CASSYSQGGGISEAFF. As DNA, the CDR3 is TGTGCCAGCAGTTACTCGCAGGGGGGCGGGATTTCGGAAGCTTTCTTT.

The chain recombines TRBV12-5 with TRBJ1-2; D remains ambiguous. Trimming shortened V by 2 bases and J by 4 bases, and 8 bases separated the two germline ends. CDR3 length: 13 amino acids. The germline V gene encodes CDR1 LGHNT and CDR2 FRNRAP. CDR3 region: CASGLLEIYGYTF. The CDR3 DNA is TGTGCTAGTGGTTTGCTTGAGATCTATGGCTACACCTTC.

This chain connects TRBV7-8 to TRBJ2-2; TRBD1 might be the D (6 bases). The CDR3 covers 15 residues. V shed 1 base and J shed 0 bases, with 6 bases lying between them. Germline CDR1 reads SGHVS; CDR2 reads FQNEAQ. The CDR3, as DNA: TGTGCCAGCAGCTTAGGACAGGCGAACACCGGGGAGCTGTTTTTT. This sequence encodes CASSLGQANTGELFF.

The chain joins TRBV3-1 (or the pseudogene TRBV3-2) to TRBJ2-3, with unresolved D. CDR1 LGHDT and CDR2 YNNKEL come from the germline V gene (reference sequence). Trimming shortened V by 4 bases and J by 6 bases, and 14 bases separated the two germline ends. This CDR3 region has 14 residues. In DNA form, the CDR3 reads TGTGCCAGCAGCCTTCTTTATGCTAGGGATACGCAGTATTTT. It translates to CASSLLYARDTQYF.

The gene calls are TRBV27 and TRBJ1-5; 9 positions agree with TRBD1. V gave up 5 bases and J gave up 9 bases; unmatched junction bases: 14. Germline V gene lookup returns CDR1 MNHEY and CDR2 SMNVEV (reference sequence). The CDR3 loop spans 16 amino acids. CDR3 residues: CASSPQQGALPRPQHF. The CDR3 nucleotides read TGTGCCAGCAGTCCCCAACAGGGGGCCTTGCCCAGGCCCCAGCATTTT.

This clone was observed a handful of times. The chain links TRBV2 to TRBJ1-5; TRBD1 is a possible D gene (6 bases). The CDR3 length is 15 residues. The V end was cut by 4 bases, the J end by 0 bases, with 10 bases between. CDR1 and CDR2 (germline): SNHLY, FYNNEI. The chain's CDR3 is CASSAQGNSNQPQHF. CDR3 DNA sequence: TGTGCCAGCAGTGCACAGGGAAATAGCAATCAGCCCCAGCATTTT.

This chain joins TRBV6-5 and TRBJ1-2, with 10 bases matching TRBD1. The J segment lost 7 bases and the V segment lost 5 bases, leaving 10 bases of the junction unmatched. Germline loops: CDR1 MNHEY, CDR2 SVGAGI. The CDR3 is 15 residues long. The CDR3 here is CASSPPGQGRSGYTF. In DNA form, the CDR3 reads TGTGCCAGCAGTCCCCCGGGACAGGGGAGAAGTGGCTACACCTTC.

The chain combines TRBV12-3 or TRBV12-4 with TRBJ2-2; no clear D. CDR3 size: 12 residues. V lost 5 bases and J 1 base, leaving 2 bases between the germline ends. CDR3 residues: CASSENTGELFF. DNA of the CDR3: TGTGCCAGCAGTGAGAACACCGGGGAGCTGTTTTTT.

The rearrangement uses TRBV4-1 and TRBJ1-2; 7 positions agree with TRBD1. Looked up from germline, CDR1 is MGHRA and CDR2 is YSYEKL. This CDR3 comprises 18 residues. The ends lost 1 base at V and 4 bases at J; junction bases unmatched: 15. CDR3 bases: TGCGCCAGCAGCCAAGGGTCCGCAACAGGGGAATTGATCTATGGCTACACCTTC. Its translation: CASSQGSATGELIYGYTF.

V gene TRBV20-1 combines with J gene TRBJ1-1; D call uncertain. V dropped 7 bases and J dropped 1 base, with 7 bases sitting between them. Germline V gene sequence: CDR1 DFQATT, CDR2 SNEGSKA (reference sequence). The length of the CDR3 is 11 residues. The CDR3 nucleotides are TGCAGTGGAAGAGAGAACACTGAAGCTTTCTTT. This sequence encodes CSGRENTEAFF.

This clone was seen once. V usage is TRBV19 and J usage is TRBJ2-2; 7 nucleotides agree with TRBD1. Germline V lookup: CDR1 LNHDA, CDR2 SQIVND (reference sequence). V lost 7 bases, J lost 0 bases, and 2 bases stayed unmatched. The CDR3 extends over 14 amino acids. The CDR3 sequence is CASTGTANTGELFF. CDR3 nucleotides: TGTGCCAGTACCGGGACAGCGAACACCGGGGAGCTGTTTTTT.

This chain uses TRBV5-1 with TRBJ1-2, with 10 bases that match TRBD1. The CDR3 extends over 13 amino acids. CDR1 is SGHRS, CDR2 YFSETQ, per germline. With 6 bases clipped from V and 6 bases from J, the junction kept 5 bases outside the gene matches. In nucleotides, the CDR3 is TGCGCCAGCAACTACGGGACAGGGGATGGCTACACCTTC. Its translation is CASNYGTGDGYTF.

V gene TRBV11-3 combines with J gene TRBJ2-4; 11 bases fit TRBD2. Looked up from germline, CDR1 is SGHNT and CDR2 is YENEEA. CDR3 length equals 21 residues. Trimming took 0 bases from V and 0 from J; bases not matched to a gene: 13. The chain's CDR3 is CASSLELTSGSRGLAKNIQYF. CDR3 nucleotides: TGTGCCAGCAGCTTAGAATTAACTAGCGGGAGCCGGGGCCTAGCCAAAAACATTCAGTACTTC. Drawing the rest from reference TRBV11-3 and TRBJ2-4, the complete variable domain is EAGVVQSPRYKIIEKKQPVAFWCNPISGHNTLYWYLQNLGQGPELLIRYENEEAVDDSQLPKDRFSAERLKGVDSTLKIQPAELGDSAVYLCASSLELTSGSRGLAKNIQYFGAGTRLSVL.

The chain joins TRBV6-1 to TRBJ1-5; 12 nucleotides line up with TRBD1. Germline lookup yields CDR1 MNHNS and CDR2 SASEGT. CDR3 length: 17 residues. The J segment lost 1 base and the V segment lost 2 bases, leaving 3 bases of the junction unmatched. This CDR3 reads CASSERDRGRSNQPQHF. The CDR3 nucleotides are TGTGCCAGCAGTGAAAGGGACAGGGGGCGAAGCAATCAGCCCCAGCATTTT.